These 26 T cell receptor beta chains were all obtained from the same sample, sequenced in a study of blood T cell repertoires in COVID-19. Generated by immunoSEQ multiplex PCR, the TCRdb table keeps only in-frame clones and is missing some. The sample yields approximately 270,000 clones, over 75% seen once. Source material: PBMCs or T cells enriched from blood (not recorded which). Receptors were obtained from a man in his forties or fifties who had recovered from COVID-19.

The genes are TRBV7-9 and TRBJ2-7; perhaps TRBD1 as D (6 bases). This CDR3 comprises 14 residues. Trimming pared 8 bases from V and 0 bases from J, leaving 14 bases between. Germline V lookup: CDR1 SEHNR, CDR2 FQNEAQ (reference sequence). Here the CDR3 DNA reads TGTGCCAGCTCCCAGGGGTACATCTCCTACGAGCAGTACTTC. This gives the protein CASSQGYISYEQYF.

J is TRBJ1-5 and V is TRBV28; maybe TRBD1 (5 bases). Germline CDR1 is MDHEN and CDR2 is SYDVKM. Deletions cut 5 bases from V and 9 bases from J, with 20 bases between. CDR3 length: 15 amino acids. This CDR3 reads CASSDATAPVWPQHF. As DNA, the CDR3 is TGTGCCAGCAGTGACGCGACAGCCCCCGTGTGGCCCCAGCATTTT.

The V call is TRBV7-9, the J call TRBJ1-2; D gene unclear. CDR1 SEHNR and CDR2 FQNEAQ come from the germline V gene (reference sequence). The CDR3 is made up of 14 amino acids. V dropped 5 bases and J dropped 2 bases, with 12 bases sitting between them. The chain's CDR3 is CASSDSTENYGYTF. The CDR3 bases are TGTGCCAGCAGCGACTCGACGGAAAACTATGGCTACACCTTC.

The CDR3 sequence: CASSLVSTGGDETQYF. The CDR3 DNA sequence: TGTGCCAGCAGCTTAGTATCTACTGGGGGCGATGAGACCCAGTACTTC. V usage is TRBV7-2 and J usage is TRBJ2-5, with D perhaps matching TRBD1 (6 bases). Germline CDR1 reads SGHTA; CDR2 reads FQGNSA. The CDR3 is 16 residues long. Trimming cost V 1 base and J 5 bases, with 17 bases left between them.

The rearrangement uses TRBV7-2 and TRBJ2-7; 7 bases map to TRBD2. V was pared by 4 bases and J by 1 base, with 7 bases of the junction left unmatched. This CDR3 comprises 15 residues. The germline V gene has CDR1 SGHTA and CDR2 FQGNSA. The CDR3 DNA follows: TGTGCCAGCAGCTCGAGAGCGGGGCGTTCCTACGAGCAGTACTTC. Encoded protein: CASSSRAGRSYEQYF.

The rearrangement links TRBV29-1 to TRBJ2-1; possibly TRBD2 for D (6 bases). The CDR3 consists of 14 residues. CDR1 and CDR2 from the germline V gene are SQVTM and ANQGSEA. V was shortened by 5 bases and J by 0 bases, with 11 bases between the two germline ends. The CDR3 region has the DNA TGCAGCGTTTTTGCGGGGATCTCCTACAATGAGCAGTTCTTC. It encodes CSVFAGISYNEQFF.

The gene calls are TRBV6-5 and TRBJ2-2; D gene unclear. V was shortened by 5 bases and J by 6 bases, with 10 bases between the two germline ends. This CDR3 contains 13 residues. Looked up from germline, CDR1 is MNHEY and CDR2 is SVGAGI. CDR3 region: CASSSLYPGELFF. CDR3 in DNA: TGTGCCAGCAGTAGCCTGTATCCCGGGGAGCTGTTTTTT.

This clone was observed a few times. The same CDR3 arises from other DNA sequences in this sample as well. The chain recombines TRBV5-1 with TRBJ1-2; 7 bases align to TRBD1. The CDR3 consists of 13 residues. V shed 0 bases and J 8 bases; nucleotides not matched to a gene: 4. Germline V gene sequence: CDR1 SGHRS, CDR2 YFSETQ. The CDR3 spells CASSLAQGDGYTF. The CDR3 DNA sequence: TGCGCCAGCAGCTTGGCCCAGGGGGACGGCTACACCTTC.

This rearrangement joins TRBV5-5 to TRBJ2-1, with 13 bases identical to TRBD2. The V and J ends lost 4 bases and 8 bases, in that order; junction bases with no gene match: 12. The CDR3 consists of 17 residues. The V gene's germline CDR1 is SGHKS and CDR2 YYEKEE (reference sequence). The CDR3 loop is CASSQPGLAGSLDEQFF. The CDR3 coding sequence is TGTGCCAGCAGCCAACCGGGACTAGCGGGGAGCCTCGATGAGCAGTTCTTC.

The chain links TRBV2 to TRBJ2-7, with 7 bases lining up with TRBD2. The CDR3 loop spans 11 amino acids. Germline trimming cut 7 bases from V and 6 bases from J; bases unmatched to any gene: 3. Per germline, CDR1 SNHLY and CDR2 FYNNEI. The CDR3 DNA reads TGTGCCAGCAAGCGGGACGCCGAGCAGTACTTC. Encoded protein: CASKRDAEQYF.

The chain has TRBV9 and TRBJ2-3, with 9 bases identical to TRBD1. V trimming: 6 bases; J trimming: 4 bases; junction bases outside the gene matches: 15. Looked up from germline, CDR1 is SGDLS and CDR2 is YYNGEE. The CDR3 runs to 17 residues. The CDR3 loop is CASTSKGGTGFADTQYF. The CDR3 DNA is TGTGCCAGCACCTCGAAGGGGGGGACAGGGTTCGCAGATACGCAGTATTTT. The full variable domain, in which reference TRBV9 and TRBJ2-3 provide the parts outside the CDR3, is DSGVTQTPKHLITATGQRVTLRCSPRSGDLSVYWYQQSLDQGLQFLIQYYNGEERAKGNILERFSAQQFPDLHSELNLSSLELGDSALYFCASTSKGGTGFADTQYFGPGTRLTVL.

This chain uses TRBV25-1 with TRBJ2-1; no definite D call. V shed 8 bases and J shed 8 bases, with 7 bases lying between them. This CDR3 region has 10 residues. The germline V gene encodes CDR1 MGHDK and CDR2 SYGVNS. The CDR3 here is CASRRDEQFF. In nucleotides, the CDR3 is TGTGCCAGCCGCCGGGATGAGCAGTTCTTC.

The gene calls are TRBV30 and TRBJ1-2; 9 bases match TRBD1. The CDR3 consists of 13 residues. With V trimmed by 7 bases and J by 5 bases, 8 bases remained unmatched. CDR1 GTSNPN and CDR2 SVGIG come from the germline V gene (reference sequence). In DNA, the CDR3 is TGTGCCTCGGGACAGGGAATTTTTTATGGCTACACCTTC. Amino acids: CASGQGIFYGYTF.

The chain uses TRBV11-3 and TRBJ2-1, with TRBD1 matching 7 bases. This CDR3 is built from 17 residues. Trimming took 0 bases from V and 3 from J; bases not matched to a gene: 8. Germline-derived CDR1 and CDR2 are SGHNT and YENEEA. DNA for the CDR3: TGTGCCAGCAGCTTAGATAGCACAGGGGCCCACTACAATGAGCAGTTCTTC. It is translated as CASSLDSTGAHYNEQFF. The full variable domain, with the rest looked up from reference TRBV11-3 and TRBJ2-1, is EAGVVQSPRYKIIEKKQPVAFWCNPISGHNTLYWYLQNLGQGPELLIRYENEEAVDDSQLPKDRFSAERLKGVDSTLKIQPAELGDSAVYLCASSLDSTGAHYNEQFFGPGTRLTVL.

V gene TRBV7-2 combines with J gene TRBJ2-2; 8 bases are a match to TRBD1. This CDR3 is 15 amino acids long. J lost 3 bases, V lost 5 bases, and 5 bases had no gene match. The germline CDR1 and CDR2 sequences are SGHTA and FQGNSA. The CDR3: CASSTGGSDTGELFF. The CDR3 DNA reads TGTGCCAGCAGCACAGGGGGGAGTGACACCGGGGAGCTGTTTTTT.

The J gene is TRBJ1-2, the V gene TRBV19; D gene unclear. Germline CDR1 is LNHDA and CDR2 is SQIVND (reference sequence). The CDR3 sequence is 12 residues long. Trimming shortened V by 5 bases and J by 8 bases, and 12 bases separated the two germline ends. CDR3 region: CASSPPGGGYTF. CDR3 bases: TGTGCCAGTAGTCCCCCCGGCGGCGGCTACACCTTC.

The chain is built from TRBV12-3 or TRBV12-4 and TRBJ2-1, with 7 bases that match TRBD1. The trim removed 4 bases at V and 10 bases at J, leaving 7 bases unmatched. The CDR3 consists of 13 residues. The CDR3, as DNA: TGTGCCAGCAGTTCCCTGGACAGGCGGGAGCAGTTCTTC. It codes for CASSSLDRREQFF.

This chain joins TRBV5-5 and TRBJ1-4; D gene uncertain. Trimming removed 5 bases at V and 0 bases at J, with 14 bases between. CDR1 SGHKS and CDR2 YYEKEE come from the germline V gene (reference sequence). This CDR3 contains 16 residues. The CDR3 DNA is TGTGCCAGCAGACTAACGGTCGGTGCAACTAATGAAAAACTGTTTTTT. Residues: CASRLTVGATNEKLFF.

V usage is TRBV5-6 and J usage is TRBJ1-6; no clear D. Trimming removed 3 bases at V and 2 bases at J, with 9 bases between. The CDR3 contains 15 residues. Germline values: CDR1 SGHDT, CDR2 YYEEEE. CDR3 region: CASSSGWTYNSPLHF. Here the CDR3 DNA reads TGTGCCAGCAGCTCCGGGTGGACCTATAATTCACCCCTCCACTTT.

The V and J genes are TRBV5-1 and TRBJ2-3; TRBD1 agrees at 7 bases. Germline CDR1 reads SGHRS; CDR2 reads YFSETQ. V lost 4 bases and J lost 0; bases outside the gene matches: 8. The CDR3 consists of 16 residues. CDR3 DNA: TGCGCCAGCAGCCTAAGAACGGGACAGAGCACAGATACGCAGTATTTT. This sequence encodes CASSLRTGQSTDTQYF.

The chain carries TRBV29-1 and TRBJ2-1; 10 bases map to TRBD2. Trimming removed 3 bases from V and 10 bases from J; junction bases left unmatched: 6. This CDR3 is 13 amino acids long. The germline gives CDR1 SQVTM, CDR2 ANQGSEA. CDR3 DNA: TGCAGCGTTGACCTAGCGGGAGCGGGGGAGCAGTTCTTC. The encoded protein is CSVDLAGAGEQFF.

This rearrangement joins TRBV10-3 to TRBJ2-7; 10 bases are shared with TRBD1. Losses at the gene ends were 2 bases for V and 4 bases for J; bases not matched to a gene: 2. This CDR3 is 14 amino acids long. Looked up from germline, CDR1 is ENHRY and CDR2 is SYGVKD. The CDR3: CAISEKGQGYEQYF. In DNA, the CDR3 is TGTGCCATCAGTGAGAAGGGACAGGGGTACGAGCAGTACTTC.

The chain combines TRBV4-3 with TRBJ2-4, with 9 bases identical to TRBD2. The trim removed 1 base at V and 2 bases at J, leaving 9 bases unmatched. Germline CDR1 reads LGHNA; CDR2 reads YSLEER. This CDR3 region has 18 residues. In nucleotides, the CDR3 is TGCGCCAGCAGCCAAGTGGGCGGGGGGGCCAGTCCCAAAAACATTCAGTACTTC. The encoded protein is CASSQVGGGASPKNIQYF.

CDR3 residues: CASSEAPFRESSYEQYF. Written as DNA, the CDR3 is TGTGCCAGCAGTGAAGCCCCTTTTCGGGAGAGCTCCTACGAGCAGTACTTC. The chain links TRBV6-1 to TRBJ2-7, with D perhaps TRBD2 (6 bases). The CDR3 loop spans 17 amino acids. Germline CDR1 MNHNS, CDR2 SASEGT. Trimming cost V 0 bases and J 0 bases, with 15 bases left between them.

The rearrangement joins TRBV19 to TRBJ2-2, with D tentatively TRBD2 (6 bases). The CDR3 spans 14 residues. Germline-derived CDR1 and CDR2 are LNHDA and SQIVND (reference sequence). V was clipped by 5 bases and J by 4 bases, with 11 bases between them. The CDR3 bases are TGTGCCAGTAGTCAGCGGGCCGGCACCGGGGAGCTGTTTTTT. Translating it yields CASSQRAGTGELFF.

The V call is TRBV30, the J call TRBJ1-2; 9 bases align to TRBD1. Germline V gives CDR1 GTSNPN, CDR2 SVGIG (reference sequence). This CDR3 is built from 15 residues. The ends lost 3 bases at V and 2 bases at J; junction bases unmatched: 7. CDR3 DNA: TGTGCCTGGAGCGTACGCACAGGGGGCAACTATGGCTACACCTTC. It encodes CAWSVRTGGNYGYTF.